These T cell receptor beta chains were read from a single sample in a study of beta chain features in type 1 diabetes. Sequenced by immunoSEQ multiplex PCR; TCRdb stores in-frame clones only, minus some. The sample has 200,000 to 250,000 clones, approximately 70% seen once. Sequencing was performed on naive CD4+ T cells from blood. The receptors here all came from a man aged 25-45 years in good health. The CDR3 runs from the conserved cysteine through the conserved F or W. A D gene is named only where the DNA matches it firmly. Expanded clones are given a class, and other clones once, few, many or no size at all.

TGCGCCAGCAGCCAACGGGACAGTTCGTCTGAGCAGTTCTTC	CASSQRDSSSEQFF	TRBJ2-1	.	TRBV4-1	TRBD1
TGTGCCAGCAGCCCCGGAGGGAGCTCCTACAATGAGCAGTTCTTC	CASSPGGSSYNEQFF	TRBJ2-1	.	TRBV7-2	.
TGTGCCAGCAGTAGGACTCAATACACAGATACGCAGTATTTT	CASSRTQYTDTQYF	TRBJ2-3	.	TRBV6-1	.
TGTGCCAGCAGCTTAGGGAGTGCGCGTAGCACAGATACGCAGTATTTT	CASSLGSARSTDTQYF	TRBJ2-3	.	TRBV7-6	.
TGCAGCGTTGGAAGGGGGAACACTGAAGCTTTCTTT	CSVGRGNTEAFF	TRBJ1-1	.	TRBV29-1	.
TGTGCCAGCAGTGAAGGGACAGGGGGTTTCAACACAGATACGCAGTATTTT	CASSEGTGGFNTDTQYF	TRBJ2-3	few	TRBV25-1	TRBD1
TGTGCCAGCAGCCAAGGTCCAGCAGCTAGCACAGATACGCAGTATTTT	CASSQGPAASTDTQYF	TRBJ2-3	.	TRBV4-2	.
TGTGCCAGTAGTAGACTAGCGGGAGACGAGCAGTTCTTC	CASSRLAGDEQFF	TRBJ2-1	few	TRBV19	TRBD2
TGCAGCTTCCGACGTAGCAGTTACAATGAGCAGTTCTTC	CSFRRSSYNEQFF	TRBJ2-1	few	TRBV29-1	.
TGTGCCAGCAGCCAAGGACAGGGGGCGGCCTATGGCTACACCTTC	CASSQGQGAAYGYTF	TRBJ1-2	few	TRBV4-2	TRBD1
TGTGCCAGCAGCAAAATGGACAGAACCTACGAGCAGTACTTC	CASSKMDRTYEQYF	TRBJ2-7	.	TRBV27	.
TGTGCCTGGAGTCCTTCCGACTATGGCTACACCTTC	CAWSPSDYGYTF	TRBJ1-2	few	TRBV30	.
TGTGCCAGCTCACCACCGGGGGATACGCAGTATTTT	CASSPPGDTQYF	TRBJ2-3	.	TRBV18	.
TGTGCCAGCAATCAGGGGGGTCGGAGCACAGATACGCAGTATTTT	CASNQGGRSTDTQYF	TRBJ2-3	.	TRBV27	.
TGTGCCAGCAGTGAATCAGGGATGGGCGAGCAGTACTTC	CASSESGMGEQYF	TRBJ2-7	.	TRBV2	.
TGTGCCTTGCAACAGGGGACGGGTACCGGGGAGCTGTTTTTT	CALQQGTGTGELFF	TRBJ2-2	few	TRBV30	TRBD1
TGTGCCAGCGGACCGGAGCGGTCCTCCTACGAGCAGTACTTC	CASGPERSSYEQYF	TRBJ2-7	once	TRBV7-2	.
TGTGCCAGCAGCCAAGCTTTAGGGGACTATGGCTACACCTTC	CASSQALGDYGYTF	TRBJ1-2	.	TRBV4-2	.
TGCAGCGTCGGGCCTGAAGCTTTCTTT	CSVGPEAFF	TRBJ1-1	.	TRBV29-1	.
TGTGCCTGGAGAACGGACCGCGTTTGGCATTTT	CAWRTDRVWHF	TRBJ1-5	.	TRBV30	.
TGTGCCAGCAGCTCGGACAGCCTCACAGATACGCAGTATTTT	CASSSDSLTDTQYF	TRBJ2-3	once	TRBV5-4	.
TGTGCCTGGGCTGGCGGGGGGAACAGTCCCGCTTTCTTT	CAWAGGGNSPAFF	TRBJ1-1	.	TRBV30	.
TGTGCCTGGAGTGTCGCAGCGACCGAAGCTTTCTTT	CAWSVAATEAFF	TRBJ1-1	few	TRBV30	.
TGTGCCATCAGTGAGTCGAGTGGGTCGGGATCACCCCTCCACTTT	CAISESSGSGSPLHF	TRBJ1-6	few	TRBV10-3	.
TGCAGCGTTGAAGACTGGACCTACGAGCAGTACTTC	CSVEDWTYEQYF	TRBJ2-7	.	TRBV29-1	.
TGTGCCAGCAGCGTTGAGGTCTCGGACAGGGTGAGGTTT	CASSVEVSDRVRF	TRBJ2-3	.	TRBV9	TRBD1
TGCAGCGCTGGGGGCAAGGCCAACTATGGCTACACCTTC	CSAGGKANYGYTF	TRBJ1-2	.	TRBV29-1	.
TGTGCCACCAGCAGAGAGCCAGGGGCGGCCAAAAACATTCAGTACTTC	CATSREPGAAKNIQYF	TRBJ2-4	once	TRBV15	.
TGTGCCAGCATGCTATCATCGAGGGCTTTCTTT	CASMLSSRAFF	TRBJ1-1	.	TRBV27	.
TGCAGTGCAGTCCGGACTGAAGCTTTCTTT	CSAVRTEAFF	TRBJ1-1	few	TRBV20-1	.
TGCGCCAGCAGCTTTTCTAGCGGGGACTACAATGAGCAGTTCTTC	CASSFSSGDYNEQFF	TRBJ2-1	.	TRBV5-1	TRBD2
TGTGCCAGCAGCCAGGAAACAGCGGAGTTTACTGAAGCTTTCTTT	CASSQETAEFTEAFF	TRBJ1-1	.	TRBV4-2	.
TGCAGCGTTGAGGAGAACACTGAAGCTTTCTTT	CSVEENTEAFF	TRBJ1-1	.	TRBV29-1	.
TGTGCCAGCAGATATTCGAGCTTCGCAGGGGAGACCCAGTACTTC	CASRYSSFAGETQYF	TRBJ2-5	.	TRBV28	.
TGTGCCAGCAGTGGCTCTGGCCTCTATGGCTACACCTTC	CASSGSGLYGYTF	TRBJ1-2	.	TRBV25-1	.
TGCAGCGCCCAAACGAGGGGAGGGGGCACTGAAGCTTTCTTT	CSAQTRGGGTEAFF	TRBJ1-1	.	TRBV29-1	.
TGTGCCTGGAGTAGGCAGAACCAAGAGACCCAGTACTTC	CAWSRQNQETQYF	TRBJ2-5	few	TRBV30	.
TGCAGCGTTGATCAGGGGTCGTCTGAAGCTTTCTTT	CSVDQGSSEAFF	TRBJ1-1	.	TRBV29-1	.
TGCAGCGTTGCCCCGGGGACATCGAGTAACACCATATATTTT	CSVAPGTSSNTIYF	TRBJ1-3	.	TRBV29-1	.
TGTGCCAGCTCAATCGGACAGGGTCTGTTCTTGTTGGAGACCCAGTACTTC	CASSIGQGLFLLETQYF	TRBJ2-5	.	TRBV18	TRBD1
TGTGCCAGCAGCTTATTGGGCACTGAAGCTTTCTTT	CASSLLGTEAFF	TRBJ1-1	.	TRBV7-9	.
TGTGCCAGCAGCCTTTCGACTAGCGGTAGCACAGATACGCAGTATTTT	CASSLSTSGSTDTQYF	TRBJ2-3	.	TRBV4-2	TRBD2
TGTGCCAGCAGCCAGGGTGTGAACGGCTACAATGAGCAGTTCTTC	CASSQGVNGYNEQFF	TRBJ2-1	few	TRBV5-4	.
TGTGCCAGCAGCTTGGAGGGGGCGGCAGATACGCAGTATTTT	CASSLEGAADTQYF	TRBJ2-3	.	TRBV7-2	.
TGTGCCAGCAGCTTGAGACAGGGCACCTCCTACGAGCAGTACTTC	CASSLRQGTSYEQYF	TRBJ2-7	.	TRBV7-2	TRBD1